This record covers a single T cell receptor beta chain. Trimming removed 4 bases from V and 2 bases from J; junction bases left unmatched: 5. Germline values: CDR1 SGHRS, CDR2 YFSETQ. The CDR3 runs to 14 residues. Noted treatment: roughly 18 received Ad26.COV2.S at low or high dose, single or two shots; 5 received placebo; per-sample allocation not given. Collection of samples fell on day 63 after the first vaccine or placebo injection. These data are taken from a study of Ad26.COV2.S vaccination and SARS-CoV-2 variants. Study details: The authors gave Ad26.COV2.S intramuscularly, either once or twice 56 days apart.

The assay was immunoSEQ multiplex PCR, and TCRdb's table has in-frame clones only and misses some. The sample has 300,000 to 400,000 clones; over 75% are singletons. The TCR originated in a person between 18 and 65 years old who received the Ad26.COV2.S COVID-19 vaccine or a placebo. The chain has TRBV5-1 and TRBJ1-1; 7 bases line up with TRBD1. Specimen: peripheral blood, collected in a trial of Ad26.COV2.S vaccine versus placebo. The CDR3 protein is CASSRTGANTEAFF. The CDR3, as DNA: TGCGCCAGCAGCCGTACAGGGGCTAACACTGAAGCTTTCTTT.